The text below deals with one T cell receptor beta chain. Its antigen is unidentified. Just one base apart from a much larger clone, this may be a read error. The sample belongs to a study of CD8+CD57+ T cells in acquired aplastic anemia. Study-level background: Sorted CD4+ and CD8+ cells yielded DNA averaging about 3.1 ug.

Study-wide results and caveats: Some 31 sequences, all CD8+ CDR3, were shared between patients and controls. Controls and patients did not differ significantly in CD8+ Simpson's diversity.

TCR beta VDJ and CDR3 profiles were obtained from a genomic DNA template. Each CDR3 protein gets one entry after TCRdb re-called the reads with MiXCR. The sample yields about 160,000 distinct CDR3 sequences, about 48% seen once. Patients included in sequencing had previously demonstrated CD8+CD57+ cell expansion by flow cytometry. Specimen: sorted CD4+, CD8+, or CD8+CD57+ T cells (not recorded which) from PBMCs. This TCR was recovered from a human donor with aplastic anemia.

The CDR3 sequence: CASSVAGLSHEQYF. The CDR3 DNA reads as TGTGCCAGCAGCGTAGCGGGGCTTTCCCACGAGCAGTACTTC. The chain recombines TRBV9 with TRBJ2-7, with D tentatively TRBD1 or TRBD2 (5 bases each). Looked up from germline, CDR1 is SGDLS and CDR2 is YYNGEE. Trimming stripped 0 bases from V and 5 bases from J, with 12 bases between. CDR3 length equals 14 residues.